This T cell receptor beta chain comes out of a study of CXCR3-negative and CXCR3-positive naive CD8 T cells. Study-level points and caveats: Sequencing showed both naive subsets with comparably high diversity, and memory CD8+ cells much lower.

With regard to this clonotype: As yet, its antigen is unknown.

Researchers prepared the TRB cDNA libraries using 5' RACE with UMI labels. Reprocessing the 5' RACE reads, TCRdb reports a single entry for every CDR3 protein and omits DNA. The repertoire table contains 20,000 to 25,000 distinct CDR3 sequences. CD8+ T cell subsets were each sorted in triplicate, a few hundred thousand cells apiece. The CDR3 loop spans 13 amino acids. Germline assignment: CDR1 SGHTA and CDR2 FQGTGA. V gene TRBV7-3 combines with J gene TRBJ2-7; the D call of TRBD2 rests on TCRdb alone, since no DNA is present to check it. This clonotype was sampled from a human donor in good health. Some clones in this sample may be carry-over from other donors' samples. Input material: memory CD8+ T cells from blood. CDR3 sequence: CASSAGTKNEQYF.